These 17 T cell receptor beta chains came from one sample sequenced in a study of blood T cell repertoires in COVID-19. The protocol was immunoSEQ multiplex PCR, while the TCRdb copy is restricted to in-frame clones and leaves out a portion. The sample consists of fewer than 250,000 clones, about nine tenths of them appearing once. Specimen: PBMCs or T cells enriched from blood (not recorded which). Receptors were obtained from a man aged 50 to 59 who had been exposed to COVID-19.

The CDR3 DNA is TGTGCCAGCGCTTTGCGGCTATATGGCTACACCTTC. Translating it yields CASALRLYGYTF. This chain uses TRBV28 with TRBJ1-2; D remains ambiguous. V was pared by 8 bases and J by 5 bases, with 12 bases between. This CDR3 is 12 amino acids long. The germline V gene has CDR1 MDHEN and CDR2 SYDVKM.

J is TRBJ1-2 and V is TRBV28; a weak D match, TRBD1 (5 bases). Germline V gene sequence: CDR1 MDHEN, CDR2 SYDVKM. This CDR3 comprises 14 residues. Trimming cost V 7 bases and J 2 bases, with 14 bases left between them. This CDR3 reads CASTSGTQNYGYTF. The CDR3 DNA follows: TGTGCCAGCACCTCCGGGACTCAGAACTATGGCTACACCTTC.

This chain connects TRBV19 to TRBJ1-1; D is uncertain. The germline V gene has CDR1 LNHDA and CDR2 SQIVND (reference sequence). This CDR3 is built from 16 residues. V dropped 5 bases and J dropped 3 bases, with 19 bases sitting between them. For the CDR3, the DNA is TGTGCCAGTAGTCGCGGGGAGGGCATCGGGCACACTGAAGCTTTCTTT. Translation: CASSRGEGIGHTEAFF.

In this sample, this clone turned up a few times. V and J are TRBV19 and TRBJ1-4, with 8 nucleotides matching TRBD1. CDR3 size: 15 residues. V trimming: 4 bases; J trimming: 8 bases; junction bases outside the gene matches: 9. Germline CDR1 is LNHDA and CDR2 is SQIVND (reference sequence). This CDR3 is CASSNRDRGREKLFF. CDR3 in DNA: TGTGCCAGTAGTAACCGTGACAGGGGAAGAGAAAAACTGTTTTTT. The full variable domain, rest sourced from reference TRBV19 and TRBJ1-4, is DGGITQSPKYLFRKEGQNVTLSCEQNLNHDAMYWYRQDPGQGLRLIYYSQIVNDFQKGDIAEGYSVSREKKESFPLTVTSAQKNPTAFYLCASSNRDRGREKLFFGSGTQLSVL.

J is TRBJ1-1 and V is TRBV28; no clear D gene. The CDR3 totals 14 residues. In germline, CDR1 is MDHEN, CDR2 SYDVKM. V was cut by 5 bases and J by 3 bases, with 13 bases left in between. The CDR3 DNA is TGTGCCAGCAGTCCAGCGGGTTTGGACACTGAAGCTTTCTTT. Translation: CASSPAGLDTEAFF.

CDR3: CASSFGGSGETQYF. The CDR3 DNA reads as TGTGCCAGCAGCTTTGGGGGCAGTGGAGAGACCCAGTACTTC. The rearrangement uses TRBV13 and TRBJ2-5; perhaps TRBD1 as D (6 bases). Germline V lookup: CDR1 PRHDT, CDR2 FYEKMQ (reference sequence). This CDR3 contains 14 residues. The V gene lost 3 bases and the J gene lost 4 bases, with 12 bases spanning the gap.

This clone showed up just once. The chain joins TRBV5-1 to TRBJ1-2; a possible D gene is TRBD1 (6 bases). Looked up from germline, CDR1 is SGHRS and CDR2 is YFSETQ. The CDR3 covers 17 residues. The V gene lost 1 base and the J gene lost 8 bases, with 24 bases spanning the gap. The CDR3 coding sequence is TGCGCCAGCAGCTTGAGGGGGAACAAAAGGCTTAAGTCGGGCTACACCTTC. Translating it yields CASSLRGNKRLKSGYTF.

The genes are TRBV7-9 and TRBJ1-2; 7 bases match TRBD1. The CDR3 runs to 14 residues. The junction had 6 bases not matched to a gene; V was cut back by 6 bases and J by 2 bases. The germline CDR1 and CDR2 sequences are SEHNR and FQNEAQ (reference sequence). The DNA for the CDR3 is TGTGCCAGCAGTCTGACGGGACAGAACTATGGCTACACCTTC. Translating it yields CASSLTGQNYGYTF. Full variable domain (rest looked up from reference TRBV7-9 and TRBJ1-2): DTGVSQNPRHKITKRGQNVTFRCDPISEHNRLYWYRQTLGQGPEFLTYFQNEAQLEKSRLLSDRFSAERPKGSFSTLEIQRTEQGDSAMYLCASSLTGQNYGYTFGSGTRLTVV.

This chain uses TRBV10-1 with TRBJ2-1; TRBD2 matches at 12 bases. CDR3 length: 16 residues. Per germline, CDR1 WNHNN and CDR2 SYGVQD (reference sequence). J was trimmed by 10 bases and V by 6 bases; bases with no gene match: 13. The CDR3 loop is CASSQHRGLAGGEQFF. The DNA for the CDR3 is TGCGCCAGCAGCCAACATCGGGGGCTAGCGGGAGGGGAGCAGTTCTTC.

V gene TRBV10-3 combines with J gene TRBJ1-5; TRBD1 is a possible D gene (5 bases). Per germline, CDR1 ENHRY and CDR2 SYGVKD. The CDR3 covers 14 residues. V dropped 4 bases and J dropped 6 bases, with 13 bases sitting between them. DNA for the CDR3: TGTGCCATCAGTGGGCTGGCAACAGGTCAGCCCCAGCATTTT. It yields the protein CAISGLATGQPQHF.

The V and J genes are TRBV28 and TRBJ2-7; 8 bases are a match to TRBD1. CDR1 and CDR2 from the germline V gene are MDHEN and SYDVKM. The CDR3 runs 13 residues. The trim removed 6 bases at V and 3 bases at J, leaving 4 bases unmatched. As DNA, the CDR3 is TGTGCCAGCAGCAACGGACAGGGCTACGAGCAGTACGTC. This codes for CASSNGQGYEQYV.

The chain is built from TRBV4-1 and TRBJ1-4; D not certain. Germline lookup yields CDR1 MGHRA and CDR2 YSYEKL. V lost 1 base and J 7 bases, leaving 13 bases between the germline ends. This CDR3 spans 15 amino acids. As DNA, the CDR3 is TGCGCCAGCAGCCAAGGCGGGGTTTCGCGTGAAAAACTGTTTTTT. It is translated as CASSQGGVSREKLFF.

This sequence joins TRBV5-1 and TRBJ1-1; tentatively, D is TRBD1 (6 bases). V lost 0 bases, J lost 4 bases, and 16 bases lay in between. CDR3 size: 16 residues. Per germline, CDR1 SGHRS and CDR2 YFSETQ. The CDR3, as DNA: TGCGCCAGCAGCTTGGTGGCAGGGGAGGGGGGCACTGAAGCTTTCTTT. It encodes CASSLVAGEGGTEAFF.

CDR3 sequence reads: CASSGGLAVGNEQFF. CDR3 DNA sequence: TGTGCCAGCAGCGGAGGACTAGCGGTGGGCAATGAGCAGTTCTTC. The chain has TRBV5-4 and TRBJ2-1; 10 bases are a match to TRBD2. Germline CDR1 reads SGHNT; CDR2 reads YYREEE (reference sequence). There are 15 residues in the CDR3. Germline trimming cut 4 bases from V and 6 bases from J; bases unmatched to any gene: 7. Full variable domain (missing parts from reference TRBV5-4 and TRBJ2-1): ETGVTQSPTHLIKTRGQQVTLRCSSQSGHNTVSWYQQALGQGPQFIFQYYREEENGRGNFPPRFSGLQFPNYSSELNVNALELDDSALYLCASSGGLAVGNEQFFGPGTRLTVL.

This clone was counted a single time. V and J are TRBV29-1 and TRBJ2-1, with 7 bases matching TRBD1. Unmatched junction bases numbered 7, after V lost 1 base and J lost 7 bases. Germline-derived CDR1 and CDR2 are SQVTM and ANQGSEA. This CDR3 has 14 residues. As DNA, the CDR3 is TGCAGCGTTGAAGGATCCAGGGGGTCGAATGAGCAGTTCTTC. Encoded protein: CSVEGSRGSNEQFF.

Here the CDR3 reads CASSPNRTSGESVSSYEQYV. The CDR3, as DNA: TGTGCCAGCAGCCCAAATCGGACTAGCGGAGAATCTGTTAGCTCCTACGAGCAGTACGTC. This rearrangement joins TRBV11-3 to TRBJ2-7, with 10 positions matching TRBD2. J gave up 0 bases and V 5 bases, and 19 bases lay outside the gene matches. CDR1 is SGHNT, CDR2 YENEEA, per germline. The CDR3 has 20 residues.

The count of this clone is one. This chain joins TRBV5-4 and TRBJ1-4; D gene ambiguous. The CDR3 spans 16 residues. Germline V gene data show CDR1 as SGHNT and CDR2 as YYREEE (reference sequence). Deletions cut 0 bases from V and 2 bases from J, with 11 bases between. The CDR3 nucleotides read TGTGCCAGCAGCTTGGCCCCCTCCGGGACTAATGAAAAACTGTTTTTT. Translated: CASSLAPSGTNEKLFF.